This T cell receptor beta chain was sequenced during a study of response to subunit inactivated influenza vaccine. Study observations and caveats: The authors proposed limited new T cell recruitment per seasonal influenza vaccination.

TCRdb used MiXCR to reprocess the RT-PCR reads, holding one entry per CDR3 protein. The sample yields some 640,000 distinct CDR3 sequences, 14% seen once. CDR1 DFQATT and CDR2 SNEGSKA come from the germline V gene (reference sequence). V shed 4 bases and J shed 2 bases, with 14 bases lying between them. The CDR3 runs 14 residues. The sample holds many counts of this clonotype. What it binds is unknown. This chain joins TRBV20-1 and TRBJ2-5, with D perhaps TRBD2 (6 bases). This material consisted of PBMCs from blood, taken 14 to 15 days before vaccination. This TCR was recovered from a man aged 45-65 years who received an inactivated influenza vaccine. The CDR3 sequence: CSATMAGQQETQYF. CDR3 coding DNA: TGCAGTGCTACTATGGCGGGGCAGCAAGAGACCCAGTACTTC.